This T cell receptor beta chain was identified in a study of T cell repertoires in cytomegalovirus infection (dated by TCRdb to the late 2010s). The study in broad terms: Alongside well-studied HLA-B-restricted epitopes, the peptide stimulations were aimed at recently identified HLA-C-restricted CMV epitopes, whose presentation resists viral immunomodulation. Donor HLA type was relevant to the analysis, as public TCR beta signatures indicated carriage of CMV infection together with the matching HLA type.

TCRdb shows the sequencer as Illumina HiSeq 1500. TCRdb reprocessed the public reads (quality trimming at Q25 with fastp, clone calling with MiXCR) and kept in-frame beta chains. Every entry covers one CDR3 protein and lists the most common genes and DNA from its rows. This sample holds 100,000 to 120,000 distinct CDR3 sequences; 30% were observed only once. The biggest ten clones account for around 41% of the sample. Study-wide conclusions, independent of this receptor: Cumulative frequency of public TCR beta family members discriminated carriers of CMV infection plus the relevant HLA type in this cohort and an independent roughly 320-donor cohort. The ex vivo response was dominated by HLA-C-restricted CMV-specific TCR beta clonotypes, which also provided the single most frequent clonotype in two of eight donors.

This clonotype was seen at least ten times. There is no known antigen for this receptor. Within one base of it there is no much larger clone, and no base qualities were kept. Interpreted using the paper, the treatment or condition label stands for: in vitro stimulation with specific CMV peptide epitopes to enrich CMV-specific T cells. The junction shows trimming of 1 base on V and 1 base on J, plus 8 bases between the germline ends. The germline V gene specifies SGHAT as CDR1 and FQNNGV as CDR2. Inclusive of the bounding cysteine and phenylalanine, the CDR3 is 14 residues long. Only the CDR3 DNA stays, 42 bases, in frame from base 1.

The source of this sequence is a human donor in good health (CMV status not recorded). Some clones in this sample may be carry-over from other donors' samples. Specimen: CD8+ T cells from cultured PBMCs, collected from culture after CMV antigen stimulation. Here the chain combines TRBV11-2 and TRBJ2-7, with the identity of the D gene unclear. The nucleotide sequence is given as TGTGCCAGCAGCTTAGGACACGGATCCTACGAGCAGTACTTC. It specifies CASSLGHGSYEQYF.